The entry below gives a single TCR beta chain sequence along with its context. The sample comes from a study of blood T cell repertoires in COVID-19. Assay used: immunoSEQ multiplex PCR; TCRdb lists only in-frame clones, some missing. The repertoire has about 230,000 clones, roughly 80% of them found once; the top ten carry 2.6%. This CDR3 has 12 amino acids. Trimming removed 5 bases at V and 5 bases at J, with 10 bases between. From germline, CDR1 is SGHVS and CDR2 FQNEAQ. The source of this sequence is a woman aged 70-85 years with active or convalescent COVID-19. Sequenced input: peripheral blood. V usage is TRBV7-8 and J usage is TRBJ2-7; no clear D. The DNA for the CDR3 is TGTGCCAGCAGCCCTACTCGTGACGAGCAGTACTTC. It is translated as CASSPTRDEQYF.